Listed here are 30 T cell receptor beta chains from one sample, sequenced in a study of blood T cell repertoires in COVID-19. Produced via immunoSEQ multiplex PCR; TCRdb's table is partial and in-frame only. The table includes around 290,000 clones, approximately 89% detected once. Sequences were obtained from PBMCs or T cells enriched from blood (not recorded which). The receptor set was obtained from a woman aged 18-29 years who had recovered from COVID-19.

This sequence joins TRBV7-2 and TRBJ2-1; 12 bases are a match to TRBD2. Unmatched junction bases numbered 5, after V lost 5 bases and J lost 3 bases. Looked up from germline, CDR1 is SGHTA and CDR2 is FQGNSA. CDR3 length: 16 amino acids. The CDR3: CASSAVLAGGYNEQFF. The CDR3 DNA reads TGTGCCAGCAGCGCCGTACTAGCGGGAGGCTACAATGAGCAGTTCTTC.

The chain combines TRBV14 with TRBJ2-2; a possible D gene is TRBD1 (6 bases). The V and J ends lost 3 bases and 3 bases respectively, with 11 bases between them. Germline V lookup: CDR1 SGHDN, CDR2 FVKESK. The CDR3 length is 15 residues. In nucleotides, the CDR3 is TGTGCCAGCAGCCACCAGGGGTGGGACACCGGGGAGCTGTTTTTT. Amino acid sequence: CASSHQGWDTGELFF.

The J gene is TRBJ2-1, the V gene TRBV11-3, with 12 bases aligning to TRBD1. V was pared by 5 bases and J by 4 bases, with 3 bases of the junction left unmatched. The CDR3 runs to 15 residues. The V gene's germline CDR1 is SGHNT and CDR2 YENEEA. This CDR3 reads CASSVGQGAYNEQFF. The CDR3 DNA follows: TGTGCCAGCAGCGTGGGACAGGGGGCTTACAATGAGCAGTTCTTC.

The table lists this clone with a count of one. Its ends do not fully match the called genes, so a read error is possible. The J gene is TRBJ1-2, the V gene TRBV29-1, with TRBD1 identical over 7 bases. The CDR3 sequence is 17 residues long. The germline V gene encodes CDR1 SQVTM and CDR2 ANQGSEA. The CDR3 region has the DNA TGCAGCGCTGAAGGGGGCGTCACTGACGAAGACAACTATGGCTACACCTTC. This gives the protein CSAEGGVTDEDNYGYTF.

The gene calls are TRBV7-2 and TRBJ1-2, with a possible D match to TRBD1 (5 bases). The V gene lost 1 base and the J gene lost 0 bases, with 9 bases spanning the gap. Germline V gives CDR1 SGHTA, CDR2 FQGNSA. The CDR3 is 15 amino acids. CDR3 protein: CASSLGGTSNYGYTF. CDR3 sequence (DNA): TGTGCCAGCAGCTTAGGAGGGACTTCTAACTATGGCTACACCTTC.

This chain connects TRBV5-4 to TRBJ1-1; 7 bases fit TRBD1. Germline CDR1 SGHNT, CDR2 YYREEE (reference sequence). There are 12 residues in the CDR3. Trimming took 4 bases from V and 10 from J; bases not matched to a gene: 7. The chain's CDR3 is CASSLDRLLAFF. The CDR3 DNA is TGTGCCAGCAGCCTGGACAGGCTGTTAGCTTTCTTT.

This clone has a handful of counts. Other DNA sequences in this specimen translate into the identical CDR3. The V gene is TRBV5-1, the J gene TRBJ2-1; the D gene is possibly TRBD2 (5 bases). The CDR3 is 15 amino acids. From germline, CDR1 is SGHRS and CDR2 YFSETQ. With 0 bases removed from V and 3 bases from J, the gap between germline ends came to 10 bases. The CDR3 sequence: CASSLEGTSYNEQFF. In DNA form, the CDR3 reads TGCGCCAGCAGCTTGGAAGGTACTAGCTACAATGAGCAGTTCTTC. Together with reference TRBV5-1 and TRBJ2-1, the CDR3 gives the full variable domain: KAGVTQTPRYLIKTRGQQVTLSCSPISGHRSVSWYQQTPGQGLQFLFEYFSETQRNKGNFPGRFSGRQFSNSRSEMNVSTLELGDSALYLCASSLEGTSYNEQFFGPGTRLTVL.

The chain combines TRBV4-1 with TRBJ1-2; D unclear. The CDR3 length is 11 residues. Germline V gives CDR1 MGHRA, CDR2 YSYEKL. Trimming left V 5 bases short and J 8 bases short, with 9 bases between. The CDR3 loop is CASSTLDGYTF. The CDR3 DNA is TGCGCCAGCAGCACGCTAGACGGCTACACCTTC.

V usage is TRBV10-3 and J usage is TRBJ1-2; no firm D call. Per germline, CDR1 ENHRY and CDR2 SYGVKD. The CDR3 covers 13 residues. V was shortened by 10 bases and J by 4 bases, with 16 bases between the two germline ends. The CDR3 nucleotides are TGTGCCACTTCGGAGAGGATCCTCTATGGCTACACCTTC. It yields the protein CATSERILYGYTF.

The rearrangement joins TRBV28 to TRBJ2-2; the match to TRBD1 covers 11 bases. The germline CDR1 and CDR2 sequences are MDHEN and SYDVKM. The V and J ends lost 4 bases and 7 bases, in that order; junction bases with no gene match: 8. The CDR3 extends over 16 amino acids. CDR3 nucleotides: TGTGCCAGCAGTTACCCGGGACAGGGGGTGGTCGGGGAGCTGTTTTTT. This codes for CASSYPGQGVVGELFF.

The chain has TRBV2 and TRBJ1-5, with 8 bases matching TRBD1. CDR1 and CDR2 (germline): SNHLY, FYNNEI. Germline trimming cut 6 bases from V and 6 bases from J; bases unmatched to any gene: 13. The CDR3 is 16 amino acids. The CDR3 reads CASSQGAQAPTQPQHF. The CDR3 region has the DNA TGTGCCAGCAGCCAGGGGGCGCAGGCCCCTACTCAGCCCCAGCATTTT.

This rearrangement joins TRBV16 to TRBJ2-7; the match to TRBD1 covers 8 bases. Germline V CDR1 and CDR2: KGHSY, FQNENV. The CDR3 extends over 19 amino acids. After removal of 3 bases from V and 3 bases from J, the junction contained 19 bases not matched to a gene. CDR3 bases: TGTGCCAGCAGCCACTTCGGGGCAGGGGGCCCCGGTTCGATCTACGAGCAGTACTTC. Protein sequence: CASSHFGAGGPGSIYEQYF.

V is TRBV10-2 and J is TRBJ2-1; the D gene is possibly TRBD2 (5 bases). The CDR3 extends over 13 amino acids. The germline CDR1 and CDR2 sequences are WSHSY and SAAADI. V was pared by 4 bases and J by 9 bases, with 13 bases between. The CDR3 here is CASSGTRESEQFF. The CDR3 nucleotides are TGCGCCAGCAGTGGGACCCGGGAATCTGAGCAGTTCTTC.

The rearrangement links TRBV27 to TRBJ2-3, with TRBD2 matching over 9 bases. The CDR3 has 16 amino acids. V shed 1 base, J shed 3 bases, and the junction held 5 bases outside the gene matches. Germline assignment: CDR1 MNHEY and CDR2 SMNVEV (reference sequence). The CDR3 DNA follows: TGTGCCAGCAGTTTATTGTATAGCGGGAGTACAGATACGCAGTATTTT. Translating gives CASSLLYSGSTDTQYF.

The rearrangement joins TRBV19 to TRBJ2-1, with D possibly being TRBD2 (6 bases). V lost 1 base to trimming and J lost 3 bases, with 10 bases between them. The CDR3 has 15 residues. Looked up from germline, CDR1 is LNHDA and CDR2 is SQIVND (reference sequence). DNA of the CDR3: TGTGCCAGTAGTATAGGGGACTTCGACTACAATGAGCAGTTCTTC. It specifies CASSIGDFDYNEQFF.

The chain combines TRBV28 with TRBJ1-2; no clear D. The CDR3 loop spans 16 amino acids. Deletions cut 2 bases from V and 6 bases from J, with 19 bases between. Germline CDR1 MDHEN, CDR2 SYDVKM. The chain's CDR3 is CASSLGFVVRSDGYTF. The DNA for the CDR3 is TGTGCCAGCAGTTTAGGCTTCGTAGTCAGGTCGGATGGCTACACCTTC.

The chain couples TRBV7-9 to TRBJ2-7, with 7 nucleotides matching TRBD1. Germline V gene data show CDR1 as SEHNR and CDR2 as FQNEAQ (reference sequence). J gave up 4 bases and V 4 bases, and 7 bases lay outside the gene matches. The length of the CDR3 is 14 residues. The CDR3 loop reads CASSSRTGRYEQYF. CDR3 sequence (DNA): TGTGCCAGCAGCTCCAGGACAGGTCGGTACGAGCAGTACTTC.

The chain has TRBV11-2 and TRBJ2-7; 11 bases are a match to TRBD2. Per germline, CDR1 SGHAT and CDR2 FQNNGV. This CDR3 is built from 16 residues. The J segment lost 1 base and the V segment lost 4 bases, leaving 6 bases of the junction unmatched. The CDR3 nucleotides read TGTGCCAGCAGCTCTACTAGCGGGGGTCAGTCCTACGAGCAGTACTTC. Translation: CASSSTSGGQSYEQYF.

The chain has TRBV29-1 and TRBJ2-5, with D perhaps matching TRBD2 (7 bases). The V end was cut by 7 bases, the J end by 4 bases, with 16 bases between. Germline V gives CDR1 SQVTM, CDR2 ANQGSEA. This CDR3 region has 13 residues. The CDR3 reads CSAHRGGAETQYF. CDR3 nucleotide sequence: TGCAGCGCCCACCGTGGGGGGGCAGAGACCCAGTACTTC.

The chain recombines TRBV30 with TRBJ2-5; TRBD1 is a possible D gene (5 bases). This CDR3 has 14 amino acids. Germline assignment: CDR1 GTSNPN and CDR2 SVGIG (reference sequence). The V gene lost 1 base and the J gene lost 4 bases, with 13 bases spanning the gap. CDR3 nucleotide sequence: TGTGCCTGGAGTGCAGGGCATAAGGGAGAGACCCAGTACTTC. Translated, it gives CAWSAGHKGETQYF.

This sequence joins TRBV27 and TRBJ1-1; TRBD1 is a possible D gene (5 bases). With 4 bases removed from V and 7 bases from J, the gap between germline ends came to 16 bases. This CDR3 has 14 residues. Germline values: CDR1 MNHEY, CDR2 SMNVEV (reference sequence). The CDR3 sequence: CASSSLQVGVEAFF. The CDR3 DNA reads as TGTGCCAGCAGTTCCCTACAGGTAGGGGTTGAAGCTTTCTTT.

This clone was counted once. In DNA, the CDR3 is TGTGCCAGCAGCTTAGCGGGGGGCAAGGAAAAACTGTTTTTT. This translates into CASSLAGGKEKLFF. The V gene is TRBV11-2, the J gene TRBJ1-4; possible D gene TRBD1, 6 bases. CDR3 length: 14 residues. Germline V gives CDR1 SGHAT, CDR2 FQNNGV. Trimming stripped 1 base from V and 8 bases from J, with 11 bases between.

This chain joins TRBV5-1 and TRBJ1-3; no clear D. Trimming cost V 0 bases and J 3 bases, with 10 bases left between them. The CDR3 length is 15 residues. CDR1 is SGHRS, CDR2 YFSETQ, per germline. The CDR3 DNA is TGCGCCAGCAGCTTGGGGTGGGGAGATGGAAACACCATATATTTT. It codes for CASSLGWGDGNTIYF. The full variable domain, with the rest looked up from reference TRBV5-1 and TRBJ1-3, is KAGVTQTPRYLIKTRGQQVTLSCSPISGHRSVSWYQQTPGQGLQFLFEYFSETQRNKGNFPGRFSGRQFSNSRSEMNVSTLELGDSALYLCASSLGWGDGNTIYFGEGSWLTVV.

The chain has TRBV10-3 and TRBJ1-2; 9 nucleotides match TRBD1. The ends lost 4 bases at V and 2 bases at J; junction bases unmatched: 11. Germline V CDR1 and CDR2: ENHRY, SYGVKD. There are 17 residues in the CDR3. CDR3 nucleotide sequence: TGTGCCATCAGTGGGATGGAAAATGACAGGGGGAACTATGGCTACACCTTC. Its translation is CAISGMENDRGNYGYTF.

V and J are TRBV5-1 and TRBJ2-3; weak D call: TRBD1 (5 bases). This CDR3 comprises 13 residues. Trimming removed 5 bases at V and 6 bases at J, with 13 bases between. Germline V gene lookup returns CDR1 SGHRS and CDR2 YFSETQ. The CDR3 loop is CASRPQGLDTQYF. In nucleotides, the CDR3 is TGCGCCAGCAGACCGCAGGGATTGGATACGCAGTATTTT.

The CDR3, as DNA: TGCGCCAGCAGGGACGAACTAGCGGGCTACGAGCAGTACTTC. It codes for CASRDELAGYEQYF. The gene calls are TRBV10-2 and TRBJ2-7; TRBD2 matches 9 bases. The CDR3 runs to 14 residues. Per the germline V gene, CDR1 is WSHSY and CDR2 is SAAADI. V dropped 6 bases and J dropped 3; count of bases not matched to a gene: 6.

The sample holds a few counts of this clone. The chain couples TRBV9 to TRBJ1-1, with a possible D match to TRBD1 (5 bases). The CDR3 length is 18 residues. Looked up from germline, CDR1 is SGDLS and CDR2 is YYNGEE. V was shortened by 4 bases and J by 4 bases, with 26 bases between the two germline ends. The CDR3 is CASSPQPPGGSMGTEAFF. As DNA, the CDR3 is TGTGCCAGCAGCCCTCAGCCCCCGGGGGGGTCGATGGGCACTGAAGCTTTCTTT. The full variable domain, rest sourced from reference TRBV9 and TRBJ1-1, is DSGVTQTPKHLITATGQRVTLRCSPRSGDLSVYWYQQSLDQGLQFLIQYYNGEERAKGNILERFSAQQFPDLHSELNLSSLELGDSALYFCASSPQPPGGSMGTEAFFGQGTRLTVV.

In DNA, the CDR3 is TGTGCCATCAGTCTAGGACTAGCGGGAGGCGGTGGAAAAGAGACCCAGTACTTC. As protein: CAISLGLAGGGGKETQYF. The chain links TRBV10-3 to TRBJ2-5; the match to TRBD2 covers 14 bases. Germline CDR1 is ENHRY and CDR2 is SYGVKD. The J segment lost 3 bases and the V segment lost 5 bases, leaving 11 bases of the junction unmatched. This CDR3 is 18 amino acids long.

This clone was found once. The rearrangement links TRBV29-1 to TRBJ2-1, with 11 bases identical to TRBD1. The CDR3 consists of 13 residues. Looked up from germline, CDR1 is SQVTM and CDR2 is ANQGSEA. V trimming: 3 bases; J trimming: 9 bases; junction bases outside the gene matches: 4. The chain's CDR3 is CSVDRTGGSEQFF. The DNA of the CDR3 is TGCAGCGTTGACAGGACAGGGGGCAGTGAGCAGTTCTTC.

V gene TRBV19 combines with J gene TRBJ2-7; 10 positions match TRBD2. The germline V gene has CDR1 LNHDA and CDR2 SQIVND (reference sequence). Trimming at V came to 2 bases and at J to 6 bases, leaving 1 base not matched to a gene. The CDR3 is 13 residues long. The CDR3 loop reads CASSILAGAEQYF. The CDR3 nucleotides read TGTGCCAGTAGTATACTAGCGGGAGCCGAGCAGTACTTC.